The clone carrying this T cell receptor beta chain was counted a single time. Produced via immunoSEQ multiplex PCR; TCRdb's table is partial and in-frame only. The table lists 88,000 or so clones, 75% to 90% of them singletons. The entry originates in a study of blood T cell repertoires in COVID-19. Study summary: Samples of COVID-19 (acute and convalescent) were obtained from the United States, Italy and Spain.

Allocation to cohorts depended on clinical history reported by the participants. Germline V gene sequence: CDR1 MNHEY, CDR2 SMNVEV (reference sequence). V shed 5 bases, J shed 5 bases, and the junction held 13 bases outside the gene matches. The length of the CDR3 is 16 residues. The clonotype was recovered from a woman aged 45 to 65 with acute COVID-19. The chain is built from TRBV27 and TRBJ1-2, with 8 bases identical to TRBD1. The specimen was PBMCs or T cells enriched from blood (not recorded which). The CDR3 DNA sequence: TGTGCCAGCAGTCGGACAGGGATCACGTTAAGTTATGGCTACACCTTC. It yields the protein CASSRTGITLSYGYTF.